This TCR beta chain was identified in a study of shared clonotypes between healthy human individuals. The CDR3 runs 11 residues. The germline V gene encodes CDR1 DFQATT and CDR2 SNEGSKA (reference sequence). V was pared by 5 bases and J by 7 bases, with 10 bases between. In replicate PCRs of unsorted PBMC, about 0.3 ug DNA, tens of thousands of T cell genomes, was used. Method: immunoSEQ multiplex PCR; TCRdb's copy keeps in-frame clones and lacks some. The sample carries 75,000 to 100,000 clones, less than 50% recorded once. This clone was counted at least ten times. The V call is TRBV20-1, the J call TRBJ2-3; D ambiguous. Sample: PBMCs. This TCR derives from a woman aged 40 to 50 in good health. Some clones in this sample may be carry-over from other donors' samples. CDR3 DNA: TGCAGTGCTCTCAGCTCCTATACGCAGTATTTT. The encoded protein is CSALSSYTQYF.